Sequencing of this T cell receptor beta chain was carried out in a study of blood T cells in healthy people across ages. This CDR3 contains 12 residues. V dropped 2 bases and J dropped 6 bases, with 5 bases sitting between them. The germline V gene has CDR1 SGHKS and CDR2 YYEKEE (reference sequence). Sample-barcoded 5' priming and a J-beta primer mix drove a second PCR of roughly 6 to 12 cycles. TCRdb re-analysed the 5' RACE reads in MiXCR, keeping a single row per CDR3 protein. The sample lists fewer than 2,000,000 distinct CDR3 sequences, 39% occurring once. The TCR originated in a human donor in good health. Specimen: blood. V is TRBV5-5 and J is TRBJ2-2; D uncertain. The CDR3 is CASSLMAGELFF. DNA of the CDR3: TGTGCCAGCAGCTTAATGGCCGGGGAGCTGTTTTTT.